A selection of T cell receptor beta chains follows, all from one sample in a study of control samples from healthy donors and cancer patients. Produced via immunoSEQ multiplex PCR; TCRdb's table is partial and in-frame only. Here the sample spans 160,000 or so clones, about 94% being singletons. The sample taken for sequencing was blood. The receptors were gathered from a woman aged 25 to 45 in good health. Both conserved end residues are part of each CDR3. The D gene is left open where the match is weak. Size is omitted from some rows. Given values are once, few, many or a class for expanded clones.

size: .; D: .; V: TRBV5-5; J: TRBJ2-4; length: 18; CDR3: CASSPGFTQRGTKNIQYF; DNA: TGTGCCAGCAGCCCAGGATTCACCCAGAGGGGAACCAAAAACATTCAGTACTTC
size: .; D: TRBD2; V: TRBV9; J: TRBJ2-3; length: 16; CDR3: CASSAPVSGSLDTQYF; DNA: TGTGCCAGCAGCGCCCCGGTTAGCGGGAGTTTAGATACGCAGTATTTT
size: few; D: TRBD2; V: TRBV3-1/TRBV3-2; J: TRBJ2-1; length: 16; CDR3: CASSQVLAETYNEQFF; DNA: TGTGCCAGCAGCCAAGTACTAGCGGAGACCTACAATGAGCAGTTCTTC
size: .; D: .; V: TRBV27; J: TRBJ1-2; length: 12; CDR3: CASSDRNYGYTF; DNA: TGTGCCAGCAGTGACAGAAACTATGGCTACACCTTC
size: .; D: .; V: TRBV28; J: TRBJ1-5; length: 14; CDR3: CASSLAGSNQPQHF; DNA: TGTGCCAGCAGTTTGGCAGGAAGCAATCAGCCCCAGCATTTT
size: .; D: .; V: TRBV19; J: TRBJ2-4; length: 15; CDR3: CASSIRGRGANIQYF; DNA: TGTGCCAGTAGTATAAGGGGGCGCGGGGCAAACATTCAGTACTTC
size: once; D: .; V: TRBV6-5; J: TRBJ1-1; length: 15; CDR3: CASLSVGTSITEAFF; DNA: TGTGCCAGCCTATCTGTAGGGACATCCATCACTGAAGCTTTCTTT
size: .; D: .; V: TRBV2; J: TRBJ2-7; length: 14; CDR3: CASSEAYGSHEQYF; DNA: TGTGCCAGCAGTGAAGCTTATGGGAGCCACGAGCAGTACTTC
size: .; D: .; V: TRBV3-1/TRBV3-2; J: TRBJ1-1; length: 14; CDR3: CASSHGGMNTEAFF; DNA: TGTGCCAGCAGCCACGGGGGTATGAACACTGAAGCTTTCTTT
size: .; D: .; V: TRBV19; J: TRBJ1-2; length: 13; CDR3: CASSIIYGFGYTF; DNA: TGTGCCAGTAGTATTATTTATGGGTTTGGCTACACCTTC
size: .; D: TRBD2; V: TRBV27; J: TRBJ2-7; length: 15; CDR3: CASSLGIAGIYEQYF; DNA: TGTGCCAGCAGTTTAGGGATAGCGGGGATCTACGAGCAGTACTTC
size: .; D: .; V: TRBV5-8; J: TRBJ1-3; length: 15; CDR3: CASDKGPGSGNTIYF; DNA: TGTGCCAGCGACAAGGGGCCTGGCTCTGGAAACACCATATATTTT
size: .; D: .; V: TRBV7-2; J: TRBJ1-3; length: 17; CDR3: CASSLVAGQISGNTIYF; DNA: TGTGCCAGCAGCTTAGTCGCCGGACAGATCTCTGGAAACACCATATATTTT
size: .; D: .; V: TRBV12-3/TRBV12-4; J: TRBJ1-5; length: 13; CDR3: CASSLRGVGSQHF; DNA: TGTGCCAGCAGTCTACGGGGTGTTGGGTCCCAGCATTTT
size: .; D: .; V: TRBV5-1; J: TRBJ2-2; length: 16; CDR3: CASSLFLGSSTGELFF; DNA: TGCGCCAGCAGCTTGTTTCTGGGTTCGAGTACCGGGGAGCTGTTTTTT
size: .; D: TRBD2; V: TRBV27; J: TRBJ2-1; length: 16; CDR3: CASSNPGGRGYNEQFF; DNA: TGTGCCAGCAGTAACCCCGGCGGGAGGGGTTACAATGAGCAGTTCTTC
size: .; D: .; V: TRBV29-1; J: TRBJ2-1; length: 17; CDR3: CSVEEGTQGSSYNEQFF; DNA: TGCAGCGTTGAAGAAGGCACACAGGGTAGCTCCTACAATGAGCAGTTCTTC
size: .; D: TRBD1; V: TRBV6-5; J: TRBJ1-1; length: 14; CDR3: CASSLGQLNTEAFF; DNA: TGTGCCAGCTCACTGGGACAGCTGAACACTGAAGCTTTCTTT
size: .; D: .; V: TRBV12-3/TRBV12-4; J: TRBJ2-3; length: 13; CDR3: CASTPLGTDTQYF; DNA: TGTGCCAGCACCCCTCTAGGGACAGATACGCAGTATTTT
size: .; D: TRBD1; V: TRBV6-5; J: TRBJ2-3; length: 15; CDR3: CASSIRDRTTDTQYF; DNA: TGTGCCAGCAGTATTCGGGACAGGACCACAGATACGCAGTATTTT
size: once; D: TRBD2; V: TRBV19; J: TRBJ2-3; length: 15; CDR3: CASSILAGGPDTQYF; DNA: TGTGCCAGTAGTATACTAGCGGGAGGGCCCGATACGCAGTATTTT
size: .; D: TRBD1; V: TRBV9; J: TRBJ2-2; length: 19; CDR3: CASSPVYWDGTGVTGELFF; DNA: TGTGCCAGCAGCCCCGTTTATTGGGATGGGACAGGGGTAACCGGGGAGCTGTTTTTT
size: .; D: TRBD1; V: TRBV30; J: TRBJ2-1; length: 14; CDR3: CAWSGGTGGNEQFF; DNA: TGTGCCTGGAGTGGCGGGACAGGGGGCAATGAGCAGTTCTTC
size: .; D: TRBD2; V: TRBV5-1; J: TRBJ2-2; length: 14; CDR3: CAGSSGTNTGELFF; DNA: TGCGCCGGCTCGAGCGGGACGAACACCGGGGAGCTGTTTTTT
size: .; D: TRBD2; V: TRBV6-5; J: TRBJ2-7; length: 16; CDR3: CASSYYSGVTDYEQYF; DNA: TGTGCCAGCAGTTACTATAGCGGGGTTACGGATTACGAGCAGTACTTC
size: .; D: .; V: TRBV30; J: TRBJ1-6; length: 13; CDR3: CACSGIFNSPLHF; DNA: TGTGCCTGCTCCGGGATATTTAATTCACCCCTCCACTTT
size: .; D: .; V: TRBV19; J: TRBJ2-7; length: 14; CDR3: CASSIEQGTHEQYF; DNA: TGTGCCAGTAGTATAGAGCAGGGTACGCACGAGCAGTACTTC
size: .; D: TRBD2; V: TRBV28; J: TRBJ2-5; length: 18; CDR3: CASSSVGGTSIVAETQYF; DNA: TGTGCCAGCAGTTCCGTCGGGGGGACGTCTATTGTCGCGGAGACCCAGTACTTC
size: .; D: .; V: TRBV5-1; J: TRBJ2-2; length: 13; CDR3: CASSRDLTGELFF; DNA: TGCGCCAGCAGCCGGGACCTCACCGGGGAGCTGTTTTTT